These 31 T cell receptor beta chains were sequenced from one sample in a study of shared clonotypes between healthy human individuals. Measured with immunoSEQ multiplex PCR; TCRdb has only the in-frame clones, and not every one. The sample shows about 560,000 clones, 70% to 80% of them seen only once. The sequencing sample was made of PBMCs. The origin of the receptors is a woman aged 40 to 50 in good health. Some clones in this sample may be carry-over from other donors' samples.

The chain is built from TRBV6-6 and TRBJ2-2; maybe TRBD1 (5 bases). Germline V gives CDR1 MNHNY, CDR2 SVGAGI (reference sequence). The CDR3 has 14 residues. V shed 2 bases and J shed 8 bases, with 12 bases lying between them. The CDR3 loop is CASSYQDSQGELFF. The DNA for the CDR3 is TGTGCCAGCAGTTACCAAGACAGTCAGGGGGAGCTGTTTTTT.

V usage is TRBV5-1 and J usage is TRBJ1-1; weak D call: TRBD1 (5 bases). The CDR3 spans 14 residues. Deletions cut 2 bases from V and 4 bases from J, with 12 bases between. Germline CDR1 and CDR2: SGHRS and YFSETQ. CDR3 DNA sequence: TGCGCCAGCAGCTTTGGGGGGGTATCCACTGAAGCTTTCTTT. It encodes CASSFGGVSTEAFF.

This chain joins TRBV18 and TRBJ1-1; D not resolved. The V gene's germline CDR1 is KGHSH and CDR2 LQKENI. The V and J ends lost 4 bases and 0 bases respectively, with 18 bases between them. The CDR3 is 17 residues long. The CDR3 DNA is TGTGCCAGCTCACACAAACTCCAAAACAAGATGAACACTGAAGCTTTCTTT. Translation: CASSHKLQNKMNTEAFF.

Comments on this clone: Only one base separates this from a far larger clonotype, so it likely reflects a read error. Within the sample, other DNA sequences also encode this same CDR3. The J gene is TRBJ2-1, the V gene TRBV2, with TRBD2 matching 7 bases. This CDR3 is built from 15 residues. Germline V gives CDR1 SNHLY, CDR2 FYNNEI. In nucleotides, the CDR3 is TGTGCTAGCAGTGAGGCGGGAGTTTTCCACAATGAGCAGTTCTTC. Its translation: CASSEAGVFHNEQFF.

V and J are TRBV28 and TRBJ2-3; D is uncertain. The ends were cut back, 6 bases at V and 5 bases at J, with 12 bases in the middle. Germline values: CDR1 MDHEN, CDR2 SYDVKM. The CDR3 is 13 residues long. This CDR3 reads CASRLGGGDTQYF. CDR3 DNA: TGTGCCAGCAGGTTGGGTGGCGGAGATACGCAGTATTTT.

The chain couples TRBV2 to TRBJ2-1; D is unresolved. CDR3 length equals 13 residues. Per the germline V gene, CDR1 is SNHLY and CDR2 is FYNNEI. V dropped 4 bases and J dropped 3 bases, with 7 bases sitting between them. CDR3 loop: CASSALFYNEQFF. The CDR3, as DNA: TGTGCCAGCAGTGCGTTGTTCTACAATGAGCAGTTCTTC.

The CDR3 spells CASSVGRTPGNTIYF. The CDR3 nucleotides read TGTGCCAGCAGTGTGGGCAGGACCCCTGGAAACACCATATATTTT. The V gene is TRBV2, the J gene TRBJ1-3, with D uncertain. Trimming left V 4 bases short and J 2 bases short, with 12 bases between. The CDR3 extends over 15 amino acids. CDR1 SNHLY and CDR2 FYNNEI come from the germline V gene.

The rearrangement joins TRBV27 to TRBJ2-1; perhaps TRBD2 as D (5 bases). Between the trimmed V and J ends, which lost 3 bases and 7 bases, there was a span of 10 bases. The CDR3 runs 13 residues. Germline V gene sequence: CDR1 MNHEY, CDR2 SMNVEV (reference sequence). Written as DNA, the CDR3 is TGTGCCAGCAGTTTCCGGCGGGTGAATGAGCAGTTCTTC. It translates to CASSFRRVNEQFF.

DNA for the CDR3: TGCGCCAGCAGTCTTTTTGGGGGACAGGGGGCGGGCGAGCAGTACTTC. Amino acid sequence: CASSLFGGQGAGEQYF. The chain combines TRBV23-1 with TRBJ2-7; TRBD1 agrees at 12 bases. TRBV23-1 is known as an ORF, though its function is uncertain. This CDR3 is built from 16 residues. The ends lost 4 bases at V and 6 bases at J; junction bases unmatched: 10.

CDR3 in amino acids: CASSFGLAFPYNEQFF. The CDR3 bases are TGTGCCAGCAGCTTCGGTCTAGCGTTTCCCTACAATGAGCAGTTCTTC. V gene TRBV7-9 combines with J gene TRBJ2-1, with TRBD2 as a possible D gene (6 bases). The CDR3 is made up of 16 amino acids. CDR1 is SEHNR, CDR2 FQNEAQ, per germline (reference sequence). V dropped 3 bases and J dropped 2 bases, with 14 bases sitting between them.

V gene TRBV5-5 combines with J gene TRBJ2-2; no reliable D call. This CDR3 has 14 residues. The V gene lost 2 bases and the J gene lost 5 bases, with 10 bases spanning the gap. The germline V gene encodes CDR1 SGHKS and CDR2 YYEKEE (reference sequence). CDR3 residues: CASSFGQPTGELFF. For the CDR3, the DNA is TGTGCCAGCAGCTTTGGGCAGCCAACCGGGGAGCTGTTTTTT.

This sequence joins TRBV7-6 and TRBJ2-5; D is unresolved. The CDR3 is 11 residues long. Germline V CDR1 and CDR2: SGHVS, FNYEAQ. V was cut by 5 bases and J by 2 bases, with 3 bases left in between. The CDR3 coding sequence is TGTGCCAGCAGCCCGCAAGAGACCCAGTACTTC. This codes for CASSPQETQYF.

The chain employs TRBV4-3 and TRBJ1-2; a possible D gene is TRBD1 (6 bases). The germline CDR1 and CDR2 sequences are LGHNA and YSLEER. V was pared by 0 bases and J by 7 bases, with 12 bases between. The CDR3 runs to 14 residues. The CDR3: CASSQDWGAGGYTF. CDR3 bases: TGCGCCAGCAGCCAAGATTGGGGGGCAGGTGGCTACACCTTC.

This clone was picked up a small number of times. The chain uses TRBV30 and TRBJ1-1, with a possible D match to TRBD1 (6 bases). The CDR3 has 14 residues. Trimming removed 0 bases at V and 1 base at J, with 9 bases between. Germline CDR1 reads GTSNPN; CDR2 reads SVGIG (reference sequence). As DNA, the CDR3 is TGTGCCTGGAGTGTAGGGACAACGAACACTGAAGCTTTCTTT. Encoded protein: CAWSVGTTNTEAFF.

This clone was recorded only once. This sequence joins TRBV4-2 and TRBJ2-7; D might be TRBD2 (6 bases). The CDR3 extends over 16 amino acids. Germline CDR1 is LGHNA and CDR2 is YNFKEQ. Trimming removed 0 bases at V and 6 bases at J, with 18 bases between. The CDR3 loop is CASSQEWAGRGIEQYF. The CDR3 DNA sequence: TGTGCCAGCAGCCAAGAGTGGGCTGGTCGGGGGATCGAGCAGTACTTC.

Many counts were recorded for this clone. The rearrangement links TRBV5-1 to TRBJ2-7, with TRBD1 identical over 10 bases. In germline, CDR1 is SGHRS, CDR2 YFSETQ. The CDR3 has 13 amino acids. J lost 3 bases, V lost 3 bases, and 0 bases had no gene match. CDR3 nucleotides: TGCGCCAGCAGCTGGACAGGGGGCTACGAGCAGTACTTC. Residues: CASSWTGGYEQYF.

This clone was recorded at least ten times. Other DNA sequences in this specimen translate into the identical CDR3. The CDR3 protein is CASSSRTSGIDEQFF. The CDR3 nucleotides are TGTGCCAGCAGCTCCCGGACTAGCGGGATCGATGAGCAGTTCTTC. The genes are TRBV7-9 and TRBJ2-1; 12 positions match TRBD2. The V segment lost 4 bases and the J segment 8 bases; nucleotides outside the gene matches: 6. Germline lookup yields CDR1 SEHNR and CDR2 FQNEAQ (reference sequence). The CDR3 sequence is 15 residues long. Based on the CDR3 plus reference TRBV7-9 and TRBJ2-1, the full variable domain is DTGVSQNPRHKITKRGQNVTFRCDPISEHNRLYWYRQTLGQGPEFLTYFQNEAQLEKSRLLSDRFSAERPKGSFSTLEIQRTEQGDSAMYLCASSSRTSGIDEQFFGPGTRLTVL.

The table lists this clone with a few counts. The chain is built from TRBV28 and TRBJ1-5; 7 nucleotides agree with TRBD1. This CDR3 has 15 amino acids. The V and J ends lost 6 bases and 0 bases, in that order; junction bases with no gene match: 5. CDR1 is MDHEN and CDR2 is SYDVKM in the germline V gene. CDR3 DNA sequence: TGTGCCAGCAGAGAACAGGGGAATAGCAATCAGCCCCAGCATTTT. Protein: CASREQGNSNQPQHF.

This rearrangement joins TRBV28 to TRBJ1-1, with D hard to call. The CDR3 runs to 14 residues. Germline V gene lookup returns CDR1 MDHEN and CDR2 SYDVKM. With 4 bases removed from V and 3 bases from J, the gap between germline ends came to 12 bases. CDR3 DNA sequence: TGTGCCAGCAGTTCCCTCCCCGGCGACACTGAAGCTTTCTTT. Translating it yields CASSSLPGDTEAFF.

The rearrangement joins TRBV7-2 to TRBJ2-7; no definite D call. Germline V lookup: CDR1 SGHTA, CDR2 FQGNSA. The CDR3 covers 13 residues. V was trimmed by 2 bases and J by 5 bases, leaving 10 bases between them. CDR3 in amino acids: CASSLSSFNEQYF. The CDR3 nucleotides read TGTGCCAGCAGCTTATCGTCGTTCAACGAGCAGTACTTC.

This chain links TRBV11-2 with TRBJ2-7; 7 nucleotides match TRBD2. The CDR3 totals 15 residues. CDR1 and CDR2 from the germline V gene are SGHAT and FQNNGV. V shed 5 bases, J shed 5 bases, and the junction held 12 bases outside the gene matches. CDR3 DNA: TGTGCCAGCAGCCCCCTTTGGCGGGAGCTCAACGAGCAGTACTTC. The encoded protein is CASSPLWRELNEQYF.

The chain carries TRBV7-2 and TRBJ2-2, with 7 bases fitting TRBD2. The CDR3 has 14 residues. Germline CDR1 and CDR2: SGHTA and FQGNSA. The trim removed 8 bases at V and 7 bases at J, leaving 10 bases unmatched. Here the CDR3 reads CASGAGAPVGELFF. The CDR3 nucleotides are TGTGCCAGCGGTGCGGGAGCACCGGTCGGGGAGCTGTTTTTT. The variable domain in full, completed from reference TRBV7-2 and TRBJ2-2, reads GAGVSQSPSNKVTEKGKDVELRCDPISGHTALYWYRQSLGQGLEFLIYFQGNSAPDKSGLPSDRFSAERTGGSVSTLTIQRTQQEDSAVYLCASGAGAPVGELFFGEGSRLTVL.

This chain joins TRBV5-6 and TRBJ1-2; 7 bases fit TRBD1. The V and J ends lost 2 bases and 6 bases, in that order; junction bases with no gene match: 4. This CDR3 comprises 13 residues. CDR1 SGHDT and CDR2 YYEEEE come from the germline V gene. CDR3 sequence: CASSFTGTDGYTF. DNA of the CDR3: TGTGCCAGCAGCTTTACCGGGACAGATGGCTACACCTTC.

The chain employs TRBV2 and TRBJ2-1, with 12 bases aligning to TRBD2. CDR1 SNHLY and CDR2 FYNNEI come from the germline V gene. This CDR3 is 14 amino acids long. With 4 bases clipped from V and 15 bases from J, the junction kept 10 bases outside the gene matches. CDR3: CASSGSSGRAVLFF. DNA of the CDR3: TGTGCCAGCAGTGGCTCTAGCGGGAGGGCCGTCCTGTTCTTC.

V usage is TRBV6-4 and J usage is TRBJ2-1; 8 bases are shared with TRBD1. The J segment lost 6 bases and the V segment lost 5 bases, leaving 3 bases of the junction unmatched. The germline V gene encodes CDR1 MRHNA and CDR2 SNTAGT. This CDR3 has 13 amino acids. This CDR3 reads CASSPTGVNEQFF. The CDR3 DNA reads as TGTGCCAGCAGTCCGACAGGGGTCAATGAGCAGTTCTTC.

The gene calls are TRBV19 and TRBJ2-2; no firm D call. CDR1 LNHDA and CDR2 SQIVND come from the germline V gene (reference sequence). V lost 5 bases and J lost 5, with 3 bases in between. The CDR3 length is 11 residues. The CDR3 loop reads CASSLTGELFF. As DNA, the CDR3 is TGTGCCAGTAGTTTGACCGGGGAGCTGTTTTTT.

The chain combines TRBV5-6 with TRBJ2-3, with 10 bases lining up with TRBD1. CDR3 length equals 15 residues. J was trimmed by 2 bases and V by 3 bases; bases with no gene match: 3. Germline CDR1 is SGHDT and CDR2 is YYEEEE. The CDR3 is CASSSGTGDTDTQYF. The CDR3 region has the DNA TGTGCCAGCAGCTCCGGGACAGGGGACACAGATACGCAGTATTTT.

The sample holds one count of this clone. The chain links TRBV27 to TRBJ2-1; TRBD1 agrees at 7 bases. CDR3 length: 14 amino acids. The V gene end was trimmed by 5 bases and the J gene end by 5 bases; junction bases not matched to a gene: 6. Germline-derived CDR1 and CDR2 are MNHEY and SMNVEV (reference sequence). CDR3: CASSQYRGDNEQFF. The CDR3 nucleotides read TGTGCCAGCAGTCAGTACAGGGGCGACAATGAGCAGTTCTTC.

The chain couples TRBV7-6 to TRBJ1-3; D remains ambiguous. This CDR3 has 15 residues. Trimming pared 5 bases from V and 7 bases from J, leaving 18 bases between. Germline loops: CDR1 SGHVS, CDR2 FNYEAQ. CDR3 loop: CASSARGILGNTIYF. The CDR3 DNA sequence: TGTGCCAGCAGCGCCAGAGGGATTTTAGGTAACACCATATATTTT.

The rearrangement uses TRBV11-2 and TRBJ2-2; no clear D. CDR1 SGHAT and CDR2 FQNNGV come from the germline V gene. Trimming stripped 1 base from V and 4 bases from J, with 4 bases between. CDR3 length: 13 residues. CDR3: CASSLGVTGELFF. The CDR3 DNA reads TGTGCCAGCAGCTTAGGAGTCACCGGGGAGCTGTTTTTT.

The J gene is TRBJ2-7, the V gene TRBV5-6, with TRBD2 matching over 10 bases. V lost 0 bases and J lost 4; bases outside the gene matches: 13. The CDR3 spans 18 residues. In germline, CDR1 is SGHDT, CDR2 YYEEEE. The CDR3 region has the DNA TGTGCCAGCAGCTTGGTAGGTGCGAGCGGGAGGGCCCTATACGAGCAGTACTTC. Translating it yields CASSLVGASGRALYEQYF.